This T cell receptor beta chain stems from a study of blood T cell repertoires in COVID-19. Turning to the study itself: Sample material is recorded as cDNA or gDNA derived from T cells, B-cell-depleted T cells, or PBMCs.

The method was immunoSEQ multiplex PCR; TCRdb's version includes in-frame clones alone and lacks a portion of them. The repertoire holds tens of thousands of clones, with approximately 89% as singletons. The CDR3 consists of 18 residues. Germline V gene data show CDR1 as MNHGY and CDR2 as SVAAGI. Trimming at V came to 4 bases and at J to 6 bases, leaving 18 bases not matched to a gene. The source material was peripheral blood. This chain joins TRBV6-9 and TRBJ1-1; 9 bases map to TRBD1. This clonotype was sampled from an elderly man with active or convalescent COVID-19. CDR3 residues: CASSSTMGYRDRASEAFF. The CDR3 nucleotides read TGTGCCAGCAGTTCAACTATGGGTTACCGGGACAGGGCCTCTGAAGCTTTCTTT.